This T cell receptor beta chain is from a study of blood T cell repertoires in COVID-19. Study as a whole: The samples span acute and convalescent COVID-19 from the United States, Italy and Spain. Nucleic acid was either cDNA or gDNA, and it came from T cells, B-cell-depleted T cells, or PBMCs.

The germline CDR1 and CDR2 sequences are SEHNR and FQNEAQ (reference sequence). This CDR3 comprises 15 residues. V was cut by 2 bases and J by 1 base, with 10 bases left in between. In the source study's methods: Amplification from reference gene primers served as the basis for estimated nucleated cell counts. Method: immunoSEQ multiplex PCR; TCRdb's copy keeps in-frame clones and lacks some. V, J and clone size are those of that table, while D and trimming were read from the DNA. Of 60,000 or so clones in the sample, 81% were seen once. V is TRBV7-9 and J is TRBJ2-3; possibly TRBD2 for D (7 bases). The source is a man at least 80 years old with acute or convalescent COVID-19. Sequencing was performed on peripheral blood. The CDR3 DNA reads TGTGCCAGCAGCTTAAGGGGGGGGCGCACAGATACGCAGTATTTT. Its translation is CASSLRGGRTDTQYF.